A selection of T cell receptor beta chains follows, all from one sample in a study of T cells in Graves' hyperthyroidism and ophthalmopathy. TCRdb redid the calling of the multiplex PCR reads with MiXCR, one entry per CDR3 protein. The sample records more than 500,000 distinct CDR3 sequences, 40% to 50% being singletons. What was sequenced was peripheral blood or thyroid tissue (not recorded which). These receptors all stem from an adult woman with Graves' disease, either hyperthyroidism or ophthalmopathy (not recorded which). CDR3s include the opening cysteine and the closing phenylalanine or tryptophan. The D gene is left open where the match is weak. Expanded clones are given a class, and other clones once, few, many or no size at all.

>.|TRBJ1-1|few|TRBV13
CASSLVMGAEAFF
TGTGCCAGCAGCCTCGTTATGGGAGCTGAAGCTTTCTTT
>TRBD2|TRBJ2-7|many|TRBV7-2
CASSIGGGLGAYEQYF
TGTGCCAGCAGTATCGGAGGGGGACTAGGAGCCTACGAGCAGTACTTC
>.|TRBJ2-7|once|TRBV7-2
CASSFTRAYEQYF
TGTGCCAGCAGCTTCACCAGAGCCTACGAGCAGTACTTC
>.|TRBJ2-7|.|TRBV10-3
CAISDSGQGYEQYF
TGTGCCATCAGTGACTCCGGGCAGGGTTACGAGCAGTACTTC
>.|TRBJ1-6|many|TRBV25-1
CASSETGINNSPLHF
TGTGCCAGCAGTGAAACAGGGATCAACAATTCACCCCTCCACTTT
>.|TRBJ1-6|many|TRBV27
CASSFLANSPLHF
TGTGCCAGCAGTTTTTTGGCCAATTCACCCCTCCACTTT
>.|TRBJ1-5|.|TRBV7-9
CASSRSGGFGHQPQHF
TGTGCCAGCAGCCGAAGTGGGGGGTTCGGTCATCAGCCCCAGCATTTT
>.|TRBJ2-6|.|TRBV2
CASSEPQGRGGANVLTF
TGTGCCAGCAGTGAACCCCAGGGCCGGGGTGGGGCCAACGTCCTGACTTTC
>.|TRBJ1-2|.|TRBV2
CASSARFRSGYTF
TGTGCCAGCAGTGCTAGATTCAGGAGTGGCTACACCTTC
>TRBD1|TRBJ1-2|many|TRBV12-3/TRBV12-4
CASRKDRVSGYTF
TGTGCCAGCAGAAAGGACAGGGTCAGTGGCTACACCTTC
>TRBD2|TRBJ2-3|.|TRBV15
CATSRQREAADTQYF
TGTGCCACCAGCAGACAGCGGGAGGCGGCAGATACGCAGTATTTT
>TRBD1|TRBJ1-5|many|TRBV4-1
CASSQLLTGGQPQHF
TGCGCCAGCAGCCAACTCCTAACAGGGGGACAGCCCCAGCATTTT
>TRBD1|TRBJ2-2|.|TRBV7-9
CASTDKGAANTGELFF
TGTGCCAGCACCGACAAGGGGGCTGCGAACACCGGGGAGCTGTTTTTT
>.|TRBJ1-1|few|TRBV2
CASSAEQAAFF
TGTGCCAGCAGTGCGGAGCAGGCAGCTTTCTTT
>.|TRBJ2-6|many|TRBV29-1
CSVDAGANVLTF
TGCAGCGTTGATGCTGGGGCCAACGTCCTGACTTTC
>.|TRBJ2-5|.|TRBV7-6
CASSSAWTNDRETQYF
TGTGCCAGCAGCTCCGCGTGGACTAACGATCGAGAGACCCAGTACTTC
>TRBD2|TRBJ2-2|.|TRBV12-3/TRBV12-4
CASSDGLAESGELFF
TGTGCCAGCAGTGATGGACTAGCGGAGTCCGGGGAGCTGTTTTTT
>TRBD2|TRBJ2-2|.|TRBV10-3
CAISEWKAGENTGELFF
TGTGCCATCAGTGAGTGGAAGGCGGGAGAGAACACCGGGGAGCTGTTTTTT
>.|TRBJ2-7|.|TRBV4-1
CASSQRAGWNYEQYF
TGCGCCAGCAGCCAACGGGCAGGGTGGAACTACGAGCAGTACTTC
>TRBD1|TRBJ2-7|few|TRBV12-3/TRBV12-4
CASNGQAFYEQYF
TGTGCCAGCAATGGACAGGCGTTCTACGAGCAGTACTTC
>TRBD1|TRBJ1-1|.|TRBV7-9
CASSRDRAARPEAFF
TGTGCCAGCAGCCGTGACAGGGCAGCTCGGCCTGAAGCTTTCTTT
>TRBD1|TRBJ1-5|many|TRBV19
CASSIMADRGYQPQHF
TGTGCCAGTAGTATAATGGCCGACAGGGGCTATCAGCCCCAGCATTTT
>.|TRBJ1-4|.|TRBV20-1
CSARAQGNEKLFF
TGCAGTGCTAGGGCCCAGGGTAATGAAAAACTGTTTTTT
>TRBD2|TRBJ2-2|.|TRBV6-2/TRBV6-3
CASSYSPLAENTGELFF
TGTGCCAGCAGTTACTCTCCCCTAGCGGAGAACACCGGGGAGCTGTTTTTT
>TRBD2|TRBJ2-7|few|TRBV10-3
CAISRLAGRYEQYF
TGTGCCATCAGTAGACTAGCGGGACGGTACGAGCAGTACTTC
>.|TRBJ1-2|many|TRBV7-9
CASSSPRAGNYGYTF
TGTGCCAGCAGCTCCCCTCGGGCAGGGAACTATGGCTACACCTTC
>TRBD1|TRBJ2-7|once|TRBV5-1
CASSSPGQGNYEQYF
TGCGCCAGCAGCTCCCCGGGACAGGGTAACTACGAGCAGTACTTC
>TRBD1|TRBJ2-7|.|TRBV10-1
CASMGQGIYEQYF
TGCGCCAGCATGGGACAGGGGATCTACGAGCAGTACTTC
>.|TRBJ1-4|many|TRBV7-2
CASGRFGTTDEKLFF
TGTGCCAGCGGACGATTCGGGACAACTGATGAAAAACTGTTTTTT
>TRBD2|TRBJ2-1|many|TRBV15
CATSRGLAGGKNEQFF
TGTGCCACCAGCAGGGGACTGGCGGGAGGGAAGAATGAGCAGTTCTTC
>TRBD2|TRBJ2-3|few|TRBV20-1
CSGTSGSTDTQYF
TGCAGCGGGACTAGCGGGAGCACAGATACGCAGTATTTT
>.|TRBJ1-2|.|TRBV24-1
CATSDLTSNGYTF
TGTGCCACCAGTGATCTAACTTCTAATGGCTACACCTTC
>.|TRBJ2-6|.|TRBV7-8
CASSLVQGPNTEAF
TGTGCCAGCAGCTTAGTTCAGGGCCCAAACACTGAAGCTTTC
>.|TRBJ1-5|.|TRBV7-8
CASSSRTGFGQPQHF
TGTGCCAGCAGCTCCCGGACCGGTTTCGGTCAGCCCCAGCATTTT
>TRBD2|TRBJ2-5|.|TRBV24-1
CATSDPGTSGRETQYF
TGTGCCACCAGTGATCCGGGGACTAGCGGGAGAGAGACCCAGTACTTC
>.|TRBJ1-6|once|TRBV25-1
CACSARPVNSPLHF
.
>.|TRBJ2-5|many|TRBV7-8
CASSQGREETQYF
TGTGCCAGCAGCCAGGGACGAGAAGAGACCCAGTACTTC
>TRBD2|TRBJ2-5|.|TRBV10-3
CAISDANTGRWETQYF
TGTGCCATCAGTGACGCGAACACCGGGAGGTGGGAGACCCAGTACTTC
>.|TRBJ1-3|.|TRBV7-9
CASSREGTGNTIYF
TGTGCCAGCAGCCGGGAGGGGACCGGAAACACCATATATTTT
>.|TRBJ2-5|many|TRBV2
CASWELEGGETQYF
TGTGCCAGCTGGGAGCTCGAGGGTGGGGAGACCCAGTACTTC
>TRBD1|TRBJ1-3|.|TRBV28
CATKDRGLGGNTIYF
TGTGCCACCAAGGACAGGGGGCTGGGTGGAAACACCATATATTTT
>.|TRBJ2-7|.|TRBV24-1
CATSDSGAGFGEQYF
TGTGCCACCAGTGACTCAGGGGCAGGGTTCGGCGAGCAGTACTTC
>.|TRBJ1-2|.|TRBV29-1
CSATDSWGNTF
TGCAGCGCGACAGATTCCTGGGGAAACACCTTC
>.|TRBJ1-3|.|TRBV5-1
CASSLDGGENTIYF
TGCGCCAGCAGCTTGGACGGTGGGGAAAACACCATATATTTT
>.|TRBJ2-7|.|TRBV5-4
CASSQIGWASSYEQYF
TGTGCCAGCAGTCAAATTGGCTGGGCAAGCTCCTACGAGCAGTACTTC
>.|TRBJ1-1|.|TRBV20-1
CSARAGGEAFF
TGCAGTGCTAGAGCGGGGGGAGAAGCTTTCTTT